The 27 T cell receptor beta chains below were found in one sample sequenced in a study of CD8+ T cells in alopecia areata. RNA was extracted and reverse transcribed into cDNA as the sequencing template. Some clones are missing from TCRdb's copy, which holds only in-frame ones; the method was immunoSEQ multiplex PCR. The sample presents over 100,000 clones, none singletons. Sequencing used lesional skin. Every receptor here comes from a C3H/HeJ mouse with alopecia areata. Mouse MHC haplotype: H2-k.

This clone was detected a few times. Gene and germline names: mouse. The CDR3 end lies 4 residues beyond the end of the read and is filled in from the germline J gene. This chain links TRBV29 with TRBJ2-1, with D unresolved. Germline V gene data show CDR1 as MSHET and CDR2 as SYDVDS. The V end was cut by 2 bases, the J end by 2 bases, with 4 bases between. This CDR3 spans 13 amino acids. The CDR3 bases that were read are TGTGCTAGCAGTTTAACAGACTATGCT. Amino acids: CASSLTDYA. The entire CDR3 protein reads CASSLTDYAEQFF.

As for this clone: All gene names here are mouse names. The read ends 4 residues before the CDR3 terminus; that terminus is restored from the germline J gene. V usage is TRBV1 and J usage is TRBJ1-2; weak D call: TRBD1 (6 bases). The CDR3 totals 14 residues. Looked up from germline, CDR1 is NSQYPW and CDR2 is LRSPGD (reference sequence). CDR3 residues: CTCSERGKGSDYTF. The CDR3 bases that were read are TGCACCTGCAGTGAGAGGGGGAAGGGGTCC.

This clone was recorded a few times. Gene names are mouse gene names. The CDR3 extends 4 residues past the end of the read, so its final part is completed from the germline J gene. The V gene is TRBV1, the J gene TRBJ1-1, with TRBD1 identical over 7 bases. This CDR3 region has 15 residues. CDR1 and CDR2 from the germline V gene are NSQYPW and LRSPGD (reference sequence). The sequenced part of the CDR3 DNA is TGCACCTGCAGTGCAGTCGGGTCAGGGGGGACA. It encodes CTCSAVGSGGT. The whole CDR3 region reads CTCSAVGSGGTEVFF.

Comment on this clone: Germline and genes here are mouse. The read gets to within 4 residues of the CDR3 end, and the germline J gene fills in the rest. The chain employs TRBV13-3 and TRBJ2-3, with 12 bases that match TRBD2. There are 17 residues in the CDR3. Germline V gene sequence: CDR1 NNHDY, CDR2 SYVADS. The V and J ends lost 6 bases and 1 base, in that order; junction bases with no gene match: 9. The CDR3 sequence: CASTETGGARGAETLYF. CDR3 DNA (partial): TGTGCCAGCACTGAGACTGGGGGGGCGCGGGGTGCAGAA.

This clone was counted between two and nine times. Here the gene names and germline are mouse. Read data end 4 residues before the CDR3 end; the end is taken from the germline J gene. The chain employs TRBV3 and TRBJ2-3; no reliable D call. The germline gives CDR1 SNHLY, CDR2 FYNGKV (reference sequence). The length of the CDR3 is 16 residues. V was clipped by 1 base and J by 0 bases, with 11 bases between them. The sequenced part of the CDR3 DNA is TGTGCCAGCAGCTTAGATGAGACTTCTAGTGCAGAA. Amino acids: CASSLDETSSAE. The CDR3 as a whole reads CASSLDETSSAETLYF. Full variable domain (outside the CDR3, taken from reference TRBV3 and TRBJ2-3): GPKVLQIPSHQIIDMGQMVTLNCDPVSNHLYFYWYKQILGQQMEFLVNFYNGKVMEKSKLFKDQFSVERPDGSYFTLKIQPTALEDSAVYFCASSLDETSSAETLYFGSGTRLTVL.

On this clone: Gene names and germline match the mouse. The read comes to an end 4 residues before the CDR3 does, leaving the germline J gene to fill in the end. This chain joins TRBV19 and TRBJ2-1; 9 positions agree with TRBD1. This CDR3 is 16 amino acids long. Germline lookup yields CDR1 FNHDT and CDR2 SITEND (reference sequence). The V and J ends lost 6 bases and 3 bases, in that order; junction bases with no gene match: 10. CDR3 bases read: TGTGCCAGCACCGGAGCCGGGACAGGGACCTATGCT. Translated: CASTGAGTGTYA. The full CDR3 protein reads CASTGAGTGTYAEQFF. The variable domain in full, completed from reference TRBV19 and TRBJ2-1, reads GGIITQTPKFLIGQEGQKLTLKCQQNFNHDTMYWYRQDSGKGLRLIYYSITENDLQKGDLSEGYDASREKKSSFSLTVTSAQKNEMAVFLCASTGAGTGTYAEQFFGPGTRLTVL.

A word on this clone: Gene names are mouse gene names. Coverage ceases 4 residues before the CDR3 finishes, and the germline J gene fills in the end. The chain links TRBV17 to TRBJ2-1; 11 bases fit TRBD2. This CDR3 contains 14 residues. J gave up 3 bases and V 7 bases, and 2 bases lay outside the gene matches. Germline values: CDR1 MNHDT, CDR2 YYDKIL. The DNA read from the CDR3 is TGTGCTAGCAACGACTGGGGGGGCTATGCT. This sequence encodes CASNDWGGYA. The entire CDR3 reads CASNDWGGYAEQFF.

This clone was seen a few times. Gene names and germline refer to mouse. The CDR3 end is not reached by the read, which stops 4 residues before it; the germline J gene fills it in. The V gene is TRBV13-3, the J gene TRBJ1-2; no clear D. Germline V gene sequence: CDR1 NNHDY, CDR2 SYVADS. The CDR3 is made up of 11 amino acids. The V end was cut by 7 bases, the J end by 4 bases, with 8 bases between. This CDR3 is CASREGSDYTF. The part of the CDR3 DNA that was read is TGTGCCAGCCGCGAGGGCTCC.

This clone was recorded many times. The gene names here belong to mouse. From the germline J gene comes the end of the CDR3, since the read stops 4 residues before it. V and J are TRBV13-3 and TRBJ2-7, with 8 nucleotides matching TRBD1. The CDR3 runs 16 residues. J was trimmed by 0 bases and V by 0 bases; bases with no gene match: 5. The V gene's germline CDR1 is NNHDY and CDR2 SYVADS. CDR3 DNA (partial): TGTGCCAGCAGTGATGCAGGGGGCGCCCCCTCCTAT. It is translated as CASSDAGGAPSY. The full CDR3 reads CASSDAGGAPSYEQYF.

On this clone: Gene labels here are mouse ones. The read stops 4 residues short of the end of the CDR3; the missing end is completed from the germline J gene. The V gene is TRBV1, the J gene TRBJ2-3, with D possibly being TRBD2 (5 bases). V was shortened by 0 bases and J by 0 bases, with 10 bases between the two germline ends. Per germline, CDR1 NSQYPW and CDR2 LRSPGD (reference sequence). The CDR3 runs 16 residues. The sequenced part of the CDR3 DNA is TGCACCTGCAGTGCAGATCGGACTTCTAGTGCAGAA. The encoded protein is CTCSADRTSSAE. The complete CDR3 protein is CTCSADRTSSAETLYF.

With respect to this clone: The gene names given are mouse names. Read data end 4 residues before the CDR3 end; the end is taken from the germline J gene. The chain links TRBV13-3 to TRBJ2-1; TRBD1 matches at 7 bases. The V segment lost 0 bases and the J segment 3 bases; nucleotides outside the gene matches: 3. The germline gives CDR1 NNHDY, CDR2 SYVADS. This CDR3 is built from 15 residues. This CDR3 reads CASSDDGTVYAEQFF. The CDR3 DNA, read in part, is TGTGCCAGCAGTGATGATGGGACAGTCTATGCT.

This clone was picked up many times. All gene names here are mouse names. CDR3 in amino acids: CASSPPGQGYEQYF. The CDR3 DNA, read in part, is TGTGCCAGCAGTCCCCCGGGACAGGGGTAT. V gene TRBV19 combines with J gene TRBJ2-7; TRBD1 matches at 10 bases. Read sequence stops 4 residues before the CDR3 end, and the germline J gene provides the missing end. The CDR3 length is 14 residues. Germline CDR1 FNHDT, CDR2 SITEND (reference sequence).

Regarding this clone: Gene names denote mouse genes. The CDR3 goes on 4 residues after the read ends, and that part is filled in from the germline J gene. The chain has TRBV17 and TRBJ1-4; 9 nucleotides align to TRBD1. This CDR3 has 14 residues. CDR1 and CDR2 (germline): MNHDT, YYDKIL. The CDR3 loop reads CASSLQGAGERLFF. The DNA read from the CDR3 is TGTGCTAGCAGCCTACAGGGGGCTGGCGAA.

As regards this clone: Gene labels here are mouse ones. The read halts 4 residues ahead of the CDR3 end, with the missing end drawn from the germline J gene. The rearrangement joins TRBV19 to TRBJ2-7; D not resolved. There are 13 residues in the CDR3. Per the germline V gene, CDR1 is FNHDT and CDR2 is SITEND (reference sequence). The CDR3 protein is CASSNPDKYEQYF. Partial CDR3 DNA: TGTGCCAGCAGTAACCCCGACAAATAT.

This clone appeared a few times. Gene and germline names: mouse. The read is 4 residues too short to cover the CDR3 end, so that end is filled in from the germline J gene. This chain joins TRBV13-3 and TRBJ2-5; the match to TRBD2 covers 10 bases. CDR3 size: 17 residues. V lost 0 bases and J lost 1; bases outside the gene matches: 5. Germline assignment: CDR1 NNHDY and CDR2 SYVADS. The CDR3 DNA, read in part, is TGTGCCAGCAGTGATGGGTCTGGGGGGGCGCACCAAGAC. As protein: CASSDGSGGAHQD. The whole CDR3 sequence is CASSDGSGGAHQDTQYF.

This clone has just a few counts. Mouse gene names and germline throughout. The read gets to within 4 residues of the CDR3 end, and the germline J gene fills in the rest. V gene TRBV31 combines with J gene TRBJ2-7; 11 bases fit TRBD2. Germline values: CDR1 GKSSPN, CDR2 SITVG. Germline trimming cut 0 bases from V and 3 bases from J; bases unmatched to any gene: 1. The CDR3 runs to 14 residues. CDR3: CAWSLLGGRYEQYF. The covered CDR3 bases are TGTGCCTGGAGTCTACTGGGGGGGCGCTAT.

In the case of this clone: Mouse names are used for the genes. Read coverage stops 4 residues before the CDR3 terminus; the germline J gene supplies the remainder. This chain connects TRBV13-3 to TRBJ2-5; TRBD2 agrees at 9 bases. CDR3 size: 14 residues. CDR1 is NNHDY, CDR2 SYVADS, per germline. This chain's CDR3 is CASSPTGGGDTQYF. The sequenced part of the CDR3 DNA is TGTGCCAGCAGTCCGACTGGGGGTGGGGAC.

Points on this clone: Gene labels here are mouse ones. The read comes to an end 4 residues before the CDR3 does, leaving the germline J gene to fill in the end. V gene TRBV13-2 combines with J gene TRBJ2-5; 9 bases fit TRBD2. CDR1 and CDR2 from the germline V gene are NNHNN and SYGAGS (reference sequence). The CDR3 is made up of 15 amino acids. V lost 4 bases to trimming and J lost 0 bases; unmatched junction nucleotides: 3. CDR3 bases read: TGTGCCAGCGGTTCTGGGGGGGGTAACCAAGAC. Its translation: CASGSGGGNQD. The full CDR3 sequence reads CASGSGGGNQDTQYF.

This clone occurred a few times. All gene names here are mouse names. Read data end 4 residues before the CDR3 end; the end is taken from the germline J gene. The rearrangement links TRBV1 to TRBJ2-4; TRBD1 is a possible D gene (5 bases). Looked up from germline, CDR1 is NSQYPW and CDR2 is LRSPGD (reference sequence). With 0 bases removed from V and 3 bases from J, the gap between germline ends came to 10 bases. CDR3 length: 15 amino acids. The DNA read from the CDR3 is TGCACCTGCAGTGCAGATGTCAGGGAACAAAAC. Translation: CTCSADVREQN. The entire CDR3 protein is CTCSADVREQNTLYF.

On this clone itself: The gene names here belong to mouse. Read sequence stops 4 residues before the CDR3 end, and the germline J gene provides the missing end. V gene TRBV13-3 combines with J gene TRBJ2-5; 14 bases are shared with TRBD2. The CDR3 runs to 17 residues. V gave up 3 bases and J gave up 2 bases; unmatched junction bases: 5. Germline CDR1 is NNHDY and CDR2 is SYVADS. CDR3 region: CASSAPGLGGLQDTQYF. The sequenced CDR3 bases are TGTGCCAGCAGTGCACCGGGACTGGGGGGGCTCCAAGAC.

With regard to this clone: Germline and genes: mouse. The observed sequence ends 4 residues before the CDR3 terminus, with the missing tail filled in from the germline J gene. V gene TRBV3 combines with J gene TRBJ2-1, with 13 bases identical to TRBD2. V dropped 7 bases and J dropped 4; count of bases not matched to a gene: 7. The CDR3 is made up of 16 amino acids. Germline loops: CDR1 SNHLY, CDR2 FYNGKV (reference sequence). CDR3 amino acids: CASKKDWGGAYAEQFF. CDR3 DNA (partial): TGTGCCAGCAAAAAGGACTGGGGGGGCGCTTATGCT.

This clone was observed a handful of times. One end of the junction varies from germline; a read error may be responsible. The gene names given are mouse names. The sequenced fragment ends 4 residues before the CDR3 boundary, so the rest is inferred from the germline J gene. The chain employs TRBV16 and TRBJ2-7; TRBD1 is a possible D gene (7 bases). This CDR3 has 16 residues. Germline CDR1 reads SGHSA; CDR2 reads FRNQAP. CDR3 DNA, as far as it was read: TGTGCAATCAGCTTAGATGAGGGGGCGAGCTCCTAT. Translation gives CAISLDEGASSY. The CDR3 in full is CAISLDEGASSYEQYF.

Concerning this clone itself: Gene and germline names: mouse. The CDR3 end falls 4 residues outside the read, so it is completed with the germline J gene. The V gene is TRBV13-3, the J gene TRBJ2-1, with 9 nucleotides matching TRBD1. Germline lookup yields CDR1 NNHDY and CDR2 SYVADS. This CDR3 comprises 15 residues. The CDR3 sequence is CASSESGQGMAEQFF. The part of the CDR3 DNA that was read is TGTGCCAGCAGTGAATCAGGACAGGGGATGGCT.

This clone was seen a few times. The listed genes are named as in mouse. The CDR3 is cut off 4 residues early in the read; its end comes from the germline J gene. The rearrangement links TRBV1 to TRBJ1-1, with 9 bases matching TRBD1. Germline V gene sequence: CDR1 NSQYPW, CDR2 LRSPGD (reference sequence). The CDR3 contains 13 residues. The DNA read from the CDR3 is TGCACCTGCAGTACAGGGGGCTGGACA. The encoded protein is CTCSTGGWT. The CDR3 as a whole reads CTCSTGGWTEVFF.

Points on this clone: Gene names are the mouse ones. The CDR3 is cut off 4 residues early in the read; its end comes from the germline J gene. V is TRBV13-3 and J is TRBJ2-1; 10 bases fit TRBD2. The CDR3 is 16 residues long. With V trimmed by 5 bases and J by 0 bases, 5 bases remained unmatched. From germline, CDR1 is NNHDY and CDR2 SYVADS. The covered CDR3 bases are TGTGCCAGCAGACCGGGACTGGGGTATAACTATGCT. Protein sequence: CASRPGLGYNYA. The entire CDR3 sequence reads CASRPGLGYNYAEQFF.

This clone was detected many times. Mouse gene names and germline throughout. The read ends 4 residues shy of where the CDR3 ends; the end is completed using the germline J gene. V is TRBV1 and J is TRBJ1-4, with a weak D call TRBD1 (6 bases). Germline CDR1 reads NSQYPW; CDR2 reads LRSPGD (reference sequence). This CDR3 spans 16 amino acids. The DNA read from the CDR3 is TGCACCTGCAGTGCAGACCTGGGGGGGCGCTTCGAA. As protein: CTCSADLGGRFE. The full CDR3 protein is CTCSADLGGRFERLFF.

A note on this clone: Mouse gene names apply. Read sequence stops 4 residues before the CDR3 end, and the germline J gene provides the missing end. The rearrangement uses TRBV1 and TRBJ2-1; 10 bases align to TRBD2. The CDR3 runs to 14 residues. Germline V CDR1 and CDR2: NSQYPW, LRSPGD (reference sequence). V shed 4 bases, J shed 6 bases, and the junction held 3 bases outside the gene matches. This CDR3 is CTCSGTGGGAEQFF. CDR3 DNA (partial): TGCACCTGCAGTGGGACTGGGGGTGGTGCT.